This section outlines one T cell receptor beta chain sequence together with its context. What it recognizes is unknown. Each CDR3 protein gets one entry after TCRdb re-called the 5' RACE reads with MiXCR. The sample includes roughly 1,500,000 distinct CDR3 sequences, under 35% of them seen just once. The data belong to a study of identical twins. Study results and limitations: Possibly, invariant MAIT and iNKT cells partly confounded zero-insertion analyses.

The ends were cut back, 2 bases at V and 2 bases at J, with 13 bases in the middle. Germline loops: CDR1 MNHEY, CDR2 SVGEGT. This CDR3 contains 15 residues. The sample was cord blood. This receptor was taken from a newborn girl in good health. The V and J genes are TRBV6-2 or TRBV6-3 and TRBJ2-7; D might be TRBD2 (6 bases). This chain's CDR3 is CASSYGGNIPYEQYF. CDR3 nucleotide sequence: TGTGCCAGCAGTTACGGAGGGAACATTCCCTACGAGCAGTACTTC.